This TCR beta chain was retrieved from a study of T cell responses to AZD1222 COVID-19 vaccine. Points from the study as a whole: Rises in breadth and depth of Spike-specific TCRs came after two AZD1222 doses. Only a handful of AZD1222 recipients were seropositive at baseline. Among the donors, most were white British and more were female, and clonal diversity was possibly underestimated.

Sequencing used immunoSEQ multiplex PCR; TCRdb keeps in-frame clones, though not all of them. Here the sample spans around 120,000 clones, about nine tenths being singletons. Concerning this clone itself: Antigen unknown.

V was cut by 5 bases and J by 7 bases, with 11 bases left in between. The CDR3 contains 12 residues. Germline loops: CDR1 SGHTA, CDR2 FQGNSA. J is TRBJ1-1 and V is TRBV7-2, with D unclear. The TCR originated in an adult in good health. The sequencing used peripheral blood, collected on day 0 of AZD1222 vaccination. CDR3 residues: CASSHSVVEAFF. CDR3 bases: TGTGCCAGCAGCCATTCAGTAGTTGAAGCTTTCTTT.